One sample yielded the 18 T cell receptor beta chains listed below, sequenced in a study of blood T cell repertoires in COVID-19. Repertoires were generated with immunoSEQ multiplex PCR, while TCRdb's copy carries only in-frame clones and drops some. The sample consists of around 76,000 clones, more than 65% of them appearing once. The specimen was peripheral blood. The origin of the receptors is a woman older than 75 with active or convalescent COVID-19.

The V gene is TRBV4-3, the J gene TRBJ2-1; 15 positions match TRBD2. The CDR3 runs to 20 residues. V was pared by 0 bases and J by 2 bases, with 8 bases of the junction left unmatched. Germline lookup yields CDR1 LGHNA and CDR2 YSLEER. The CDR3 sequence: CASSQDWWGLAGGAYNEQFF. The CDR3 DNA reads TGCGCCAGCAGCCAAGATTGGTGGGGACTAGCGGGGGGCGCCTACAATGAGCAGTTCTTC.

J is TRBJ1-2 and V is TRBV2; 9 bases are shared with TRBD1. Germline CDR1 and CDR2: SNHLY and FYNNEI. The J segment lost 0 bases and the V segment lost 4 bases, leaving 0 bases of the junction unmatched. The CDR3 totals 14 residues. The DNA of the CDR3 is TGTGCCAGCAGTGGGACAGGGGCTAACTATGGCTACACCTTC. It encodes CASSGTGANYGYTF.

The CDR3 region is CASTEAPSENIQYF. DNA for the CDR3: TGTGCCAGCACTGAGGCCCCGAGTGAAAACATTCAGTACTTC. V usage is TRBV18 and J usage is TRBJ2-4; no reliable D call. CDR1 and CDR2 (germline): KGHSH, LQKENI. V lost 8 bases, J lost 5 bases, and 16 bases lay in between. This CDR3 comprises 14 residues.

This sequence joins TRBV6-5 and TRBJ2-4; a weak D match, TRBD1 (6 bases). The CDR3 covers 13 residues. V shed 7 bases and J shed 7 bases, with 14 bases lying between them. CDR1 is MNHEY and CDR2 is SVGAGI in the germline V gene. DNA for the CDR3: TGTGCCAGCACCACACTCGGACAGAACATTCAGTACTTC. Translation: CASTTLGQNIQYF.

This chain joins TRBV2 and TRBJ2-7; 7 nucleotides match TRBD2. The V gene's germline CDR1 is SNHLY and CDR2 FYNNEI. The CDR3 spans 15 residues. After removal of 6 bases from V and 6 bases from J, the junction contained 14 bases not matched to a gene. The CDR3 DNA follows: TGTGCCAGCAGGGGGGGGGTCGCCCGGTCAGGCGAGCAGTACTTC. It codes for CASRGGVARSGEQYF.

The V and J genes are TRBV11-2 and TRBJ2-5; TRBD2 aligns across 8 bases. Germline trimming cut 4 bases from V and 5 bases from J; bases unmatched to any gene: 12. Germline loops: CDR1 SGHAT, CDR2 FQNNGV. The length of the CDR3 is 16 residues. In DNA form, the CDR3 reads TGTGCCAGCAGCTCGGGGGGGCGGGGGCTCGGGGAGACCCAGTACTTC. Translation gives CASSSGGRGLGETQYF.

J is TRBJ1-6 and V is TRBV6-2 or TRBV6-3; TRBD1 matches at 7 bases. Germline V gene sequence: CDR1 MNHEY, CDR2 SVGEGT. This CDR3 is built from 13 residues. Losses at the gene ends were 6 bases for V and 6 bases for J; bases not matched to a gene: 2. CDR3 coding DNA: TGTGCCAGCAGCGGGACAGTTAATTCACCCCTCCACTTT. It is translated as CASSGTVNSPLHF.

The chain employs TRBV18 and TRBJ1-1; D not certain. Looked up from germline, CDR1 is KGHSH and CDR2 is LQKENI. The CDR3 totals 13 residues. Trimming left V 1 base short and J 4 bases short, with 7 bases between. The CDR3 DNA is TGTGCCAGCTCACCACGTCAGGTCACTGAAGCTTTCTTT. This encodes CASSPRQVTEAFF.

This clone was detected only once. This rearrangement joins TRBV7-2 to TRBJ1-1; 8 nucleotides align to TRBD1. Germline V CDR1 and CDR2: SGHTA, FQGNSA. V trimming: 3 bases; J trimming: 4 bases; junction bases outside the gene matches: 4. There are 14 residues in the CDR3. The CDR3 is CASSLITGGTEAFF. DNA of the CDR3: TGTGCCAGCAGCTTGATAACAGGGGGCACTGAAGCTTTCTTT.

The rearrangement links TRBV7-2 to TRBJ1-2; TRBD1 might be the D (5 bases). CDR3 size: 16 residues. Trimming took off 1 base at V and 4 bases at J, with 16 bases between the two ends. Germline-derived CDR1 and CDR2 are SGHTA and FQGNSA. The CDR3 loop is CASSLDSGREGYGYTF. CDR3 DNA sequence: TGTGCCAGCAGCTTAGACTCCGGCAGGGAGGGCTATGGCTACACCTTC. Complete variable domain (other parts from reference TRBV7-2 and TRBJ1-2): GAGVSQSPSNKVTEKGKDVELRCDPISGHTALYWYRQSLGQGLEFLIYFQGNSAPDKSGLPSDRFSAERTGGSVSTLTIQRTQQEDSAVYLCASSLDSGREGYGYTFGSGTRLTVV.

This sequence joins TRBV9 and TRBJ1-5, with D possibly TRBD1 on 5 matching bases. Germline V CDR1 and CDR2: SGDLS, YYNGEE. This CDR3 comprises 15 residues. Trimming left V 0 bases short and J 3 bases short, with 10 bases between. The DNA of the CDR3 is TGTGCCAGCAGCGTAGGGGGGGGTTTCAATCAGCCCCAGCATTTT. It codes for CASSVGGGFNQPQHF. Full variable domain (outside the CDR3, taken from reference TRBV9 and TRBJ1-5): DSGVTQTPKHLITATGQRVTLRCSPRSGDLSVYWYQQSLDQGLQFLIQYYNGEERAKGNILERFSAQQFPDLHSELNLSSLELGDSALYFCASSVGGGFNQPQHFGDGTRLSIL.

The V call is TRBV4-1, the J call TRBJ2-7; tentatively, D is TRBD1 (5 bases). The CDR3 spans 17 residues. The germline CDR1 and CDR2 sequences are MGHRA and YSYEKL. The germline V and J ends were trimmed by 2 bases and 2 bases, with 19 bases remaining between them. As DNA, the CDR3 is TGCGCCAGCAGCCAAATAGGGGTTGGGCAGGTCACCTACGAGCAGTACTTC. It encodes CASSQIGVGQVTYEQYF.

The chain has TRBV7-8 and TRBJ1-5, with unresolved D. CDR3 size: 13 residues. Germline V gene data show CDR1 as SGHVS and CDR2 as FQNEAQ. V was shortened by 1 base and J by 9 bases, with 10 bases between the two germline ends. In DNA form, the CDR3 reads TGTGCCAGCAGCTTAGACCCCCCGCGGCCCCAGCATTTT. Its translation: CASSLDPPRPQHF.

The CDR3 region is CASSPLSVGGLDEQYF. CDR3 DNA sequence: TGTGCCAGCAGTCCCCTGAGTGTGGGGGGGCTGGACGAGCAGTACTTC. The chain recombines TRBV6-6 with TRBJ2-7, with a weak D call TRBD2 (7 bases). The CDR3 spans 16 residues. Trimming stripped 5 bases from V and 5 bases from J, with 22 bases between. CDR1 MNHNY and CDR2 SVGAGI come from the germline V gene (reference sequence).

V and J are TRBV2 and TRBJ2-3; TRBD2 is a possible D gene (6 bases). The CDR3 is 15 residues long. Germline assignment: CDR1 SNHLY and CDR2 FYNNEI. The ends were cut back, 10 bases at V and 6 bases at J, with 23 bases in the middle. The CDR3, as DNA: TGTGCCACCCGGGACTCAACCACCCCCACTGATACGCAGTATTTT. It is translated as CATRDSTTPTDTQYF.

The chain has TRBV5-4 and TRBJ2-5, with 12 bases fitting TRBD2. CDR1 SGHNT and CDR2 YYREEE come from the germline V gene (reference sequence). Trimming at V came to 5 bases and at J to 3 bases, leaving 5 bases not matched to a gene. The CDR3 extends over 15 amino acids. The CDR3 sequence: CASSPSGGGKETQYF. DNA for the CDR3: TGTGCCAGCAGTCCTAGCGGGGGGGGGAAAGAGACCCAGTACTTC.

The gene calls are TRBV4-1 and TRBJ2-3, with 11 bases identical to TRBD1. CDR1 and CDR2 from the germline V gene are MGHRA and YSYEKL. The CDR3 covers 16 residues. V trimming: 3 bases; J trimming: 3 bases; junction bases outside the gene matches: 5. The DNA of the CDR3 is TGCGCCAGCAGCCAGACCGGGACAGGGGGAACAGATACGCAGTATTTT. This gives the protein CASSQTGTGGTDTQYF.

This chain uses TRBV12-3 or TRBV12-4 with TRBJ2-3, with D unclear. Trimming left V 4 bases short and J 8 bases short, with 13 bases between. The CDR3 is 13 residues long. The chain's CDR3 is CASSSRGVGTQYF. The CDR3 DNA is TGTGCCAGCAGTTCCCGCGGCGTAGGTACGCAGTATTTT.